This T cell receptor (beta chain) was sequenced in a study of shared clonotypes between healthy human individuals (dated by TCRdb to 2020 to 2022). In terms of the full investigation: A couple of women and a few men aged 18 to 49 years were included in the cohort. For each donor, CD4 naive and CD4 memory were each given three plates, CD8 naive was given two plates, and CD8 memory was given one plate. Between about 0.85 and 9.5 billion PBMCs per donor were obtained by leukapheresis. To estimate repertoire size and how much clonotype sharing occurs between individuals, the study deeply sequenced the blood TCR repertoires of roughly 5 healthy adults. Libraries were prepared and TCR repertoires were sequenced by different laboratories using diverse techniques, in order to increase sequencing depth and limit assay-specific biases.

The germline V gene yields MDHEN for CDR1 and SYDVKM for CDR2. Measured from the cysteine to the phenylalanine, the CDR3 is 15 residues long. Only CDR3 DNA remains: 45 bases, in frame from the first base. Using the deep immunoSEQ assay, multiplex PCR amplified TCR CDR3 regions from genomic DNA. Extracted genomic DNA from each cell subset was distributed evenly across all wells of several immunoSEQ 96-well plates, and each plate was treated as a replicate. For sorted subsets, roughly 200 ng of genomic DNA, equivalent to some 30,000 T cell genomes, went into each replicate PCR. The purified libraries were quantified using a Qubit 3.0 fluorometer, sized with a Bioanalyzer 2100, and then quantified again using the KAPA Library Quantification kit. Every immunoSEQ 96-well plate was sequenced on a dedicated single-read 150-cycle Illumina NextSeq 550 flow cell. Per the source publication's procedure: The immunoSEQ output contained only junctional sequences without quality scores, so filtering could not match that applied to full-length reads. To assign V/J genes and CDR3, sequences were annotated using PyIR, a Python wrapper for IgBLAST v1.9, with IMGT germline references. Any read was removed if the V/J assignment was weak (E-value above 1e-6), the CDR3 was missing, or the read contained stop codons, out-of-frame junctions, or ambiguous translated residues. V3J clonotypes were defined as sequences sharing the same inferred V gene, J gene, and CDR3 amino acid sequence. Percentage overlap between repertoires was computed as shared unique clonotypes divided by the size of the smaller repertoire. RTK rarefaction, the Chao1 estimator, and Recon v2.1 estimates of unobserved clonotypes were used to assess repertoire richness. Generation probabilities were computed with OLGA for all TCRbeta clonotypes obtained by the gDNA method from several donors. TCRdb took over this immuneACCESS table, retaining in-frame rearrangements with V and J assigned. Such tables are incomplete; in checked studies, under half of the missing clones stem from an unresolved V gene, and the remainder is unexplained. That table gives V, J and clone size, and the DNA gave D and trimming. This sample lists a few hundred thousand clones; 95% to 98% were detected once. Together, the top ten hold 0.045% to 0.07% of the sample.

Healthy HIV-negative adults with no recently reported acute infections or vaccinations were included as donors. Only Caucasian adults living in Nashville, Tennessee, USA were represented among the donors. CD4+ T cells were enriched by magnetic negative selection, after which naive cells were positively selected on CD45RA and the negative fraction was taken as the memory subset. Blood was collected by leukapheresis, and PBMCs were isolated by Ficoll-Histopaque density gradient centrifugation and then cryopreserved in liquid nitrogen vapor phase. Analytical flow cytometry was used to check the purity and quantity of every magnetically sorted T cell population. From each sorted fraction, genomic DNA was isolated and quantified by UV absorbance on a Nanodrop 2000c. The study at large found these results: Only blood was sampled, and tissue TCR repertoires likely differ from those in blood. Incomplete sequencing was indicated by rarefaction of sorted-subset datasets, despite the large sequencing depth. Because the study included a small number of donors, the genetic and exposure-history diversity represented was limited. Larger estimated clonotype richness was generally found for naive subsets than for memory subsets. Pairwise subsampling led to the expectation that sequencing depth would affect the degree of clonotype sharing among donors. Sharing across a handful of donors was observed for about 4.8% of naive CD4, 3.5% of naive CD8, over 2% of memory CD4, and around 0.42% of memory CD8 clonotypes. Compared with non-shared clonotypes, clonotypes shared by all four sorted-subset donors had higher generation probabilities.

Notes on this clone: Its antigen remains undetermined. No base qualities exist here, and no much larger clone lies one base off it.

The origin of this receptor is a woman younger than 45 in good health. Sequencing was carried out using naive CD4+ T cells sorted from blood. This specimen's cell subset or site label, per the study, means: CD45RA+ positively selected. Rearrangement joined TRBV28 to TRBJ2-5; 10 bases in the middle match TRBD2. The J call may be mistaken, given a closer DNA end match to TRBJ2-7. The nucleotides are TGTGCCAGCAGCCCTACTAGCGGGGCGGGCCACGAGCAGTACTTC. This gives the protein CASSPTSGAGHEQYF.